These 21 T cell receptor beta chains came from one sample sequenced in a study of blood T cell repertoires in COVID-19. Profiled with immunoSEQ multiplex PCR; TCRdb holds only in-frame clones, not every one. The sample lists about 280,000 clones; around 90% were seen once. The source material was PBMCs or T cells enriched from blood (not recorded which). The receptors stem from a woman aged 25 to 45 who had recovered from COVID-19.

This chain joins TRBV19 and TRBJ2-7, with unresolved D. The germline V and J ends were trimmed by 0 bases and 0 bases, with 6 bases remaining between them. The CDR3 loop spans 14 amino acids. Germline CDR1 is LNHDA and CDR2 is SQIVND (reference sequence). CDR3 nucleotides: TGTGCCAGTAGTATAGACCCGGGCTCCTACGAGCAGTACTTC. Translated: CASSIDPGSYEQYF.

The DNA for the CDR3 is TGTGCCAGCAGTGAAGTTGGGCTAGCGGGAGGGACCGGGGAGCTGTTTTTT. It translates to CASSEVGLAGGTGELFF. The V call is TRBV6-1, the J call TRBJ2-2, with 12 nucleotides matching TRBD2. This CDR3 spans 17 amino acids. Trimming took 1 base from V and 5 from J; bases not matched to a gene: 5. Germline CDR1 and CDR2: MNHNS and SASEGT.

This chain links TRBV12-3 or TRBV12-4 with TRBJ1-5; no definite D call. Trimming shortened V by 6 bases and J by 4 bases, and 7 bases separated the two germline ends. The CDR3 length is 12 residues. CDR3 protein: CASSPFNQPQHF. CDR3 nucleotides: TGTGCCAGCAGCCCTTTTAATCAGCCCCAGCATTTT.

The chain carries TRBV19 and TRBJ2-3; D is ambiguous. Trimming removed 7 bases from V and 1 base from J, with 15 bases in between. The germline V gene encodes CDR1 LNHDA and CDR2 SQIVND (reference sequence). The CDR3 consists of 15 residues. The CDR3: CASTQGLVGTDTQYF. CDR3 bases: TGTGCCAGTACCCAAGGTCTAGTCGGCACAGATACGCAGTATTTT.

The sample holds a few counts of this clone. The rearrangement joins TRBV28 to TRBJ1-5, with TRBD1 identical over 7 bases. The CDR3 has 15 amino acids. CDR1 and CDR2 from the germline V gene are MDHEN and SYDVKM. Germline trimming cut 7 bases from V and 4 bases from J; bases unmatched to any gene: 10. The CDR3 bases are TGTGCCAGCACCCACCGGGGACAGAAAAATCAGCCCCAGCATTTT. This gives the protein CASTHRGQKNQPQHF.

CDR3 residues: CASSLGVRGMRNSPLHF. The CDR3 nucleotides read TGTGCCAGCAGCTTGGGCGTCAGGGGGATGAGGAATTCACCCCTCCACTTT. The V gene is TRBV7-6, the J gene TRBJ1-6; 7 bases line up with TRBD1. The CDR3 consists of 17 residues. Trimming removed 3 bases from V and 7 bases from J; junction bases left unmatched: 12. Germline CDR1 is SGHVS and CDR2 is FNYEAQ.

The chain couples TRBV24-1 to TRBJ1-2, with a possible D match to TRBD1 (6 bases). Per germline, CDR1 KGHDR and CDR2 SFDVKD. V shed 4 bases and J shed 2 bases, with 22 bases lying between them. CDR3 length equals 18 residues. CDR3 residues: CATSDHPGPGHSNYGYTF. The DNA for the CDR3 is TGTGCCACCAGTGACCATCCGGGACCGGGACACTCGAACTATGGCTACACCTTC.

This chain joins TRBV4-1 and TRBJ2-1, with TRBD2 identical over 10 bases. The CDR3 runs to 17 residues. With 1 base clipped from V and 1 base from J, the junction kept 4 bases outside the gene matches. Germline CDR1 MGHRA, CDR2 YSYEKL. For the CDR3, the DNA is TGCGCCAGCAGCCAAGTGACTAGCGGGTTATCCTACAATGAGCAGTTCTTC. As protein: CASSQVTSGLSYNEQFF.

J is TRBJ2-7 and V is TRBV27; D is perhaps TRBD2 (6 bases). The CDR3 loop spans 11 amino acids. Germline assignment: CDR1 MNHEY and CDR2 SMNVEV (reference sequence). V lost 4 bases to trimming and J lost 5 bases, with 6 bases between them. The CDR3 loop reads CASSWGDEQYF. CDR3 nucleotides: TGTGCCAGCAGTTGGGGGGACGAGCAGTACTTC.

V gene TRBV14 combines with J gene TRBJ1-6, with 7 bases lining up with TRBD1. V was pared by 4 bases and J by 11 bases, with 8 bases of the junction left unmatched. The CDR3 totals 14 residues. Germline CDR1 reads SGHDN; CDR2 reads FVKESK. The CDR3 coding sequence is TGTGCCAGCAGCCCTACAGGGGATAGGGCACCCCTCCACTTT. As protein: CASSPTGDRAPLHF.

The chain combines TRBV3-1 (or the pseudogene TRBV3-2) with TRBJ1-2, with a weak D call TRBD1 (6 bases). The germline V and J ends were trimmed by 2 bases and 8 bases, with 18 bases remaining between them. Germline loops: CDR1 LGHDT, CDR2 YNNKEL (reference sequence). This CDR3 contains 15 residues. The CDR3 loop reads CASSQNWETGPGYTF. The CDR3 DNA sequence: TGTGCCAGCAGCCAAAATTGGGAAACAGGGCCGGGCTACACCTTC.

Here the CDR3 DNA reads TGTGCCAGCAGCACAGGACAGAGAACATATGGCTACACCTTC. Its protein product is CASSTGQRTYGYTF. The rearrangement uses TRBV5-8 and TRBJ1-2, with TRBD1 as a possible D gene (6 bases). CDR1 is SGHTS and CDR2 is YDEGEE in the germline V gene. The CDR3 is made up of 14 amino acids. Deletions cut 4 bases from V and 5 bases from J, with 15 bases between.

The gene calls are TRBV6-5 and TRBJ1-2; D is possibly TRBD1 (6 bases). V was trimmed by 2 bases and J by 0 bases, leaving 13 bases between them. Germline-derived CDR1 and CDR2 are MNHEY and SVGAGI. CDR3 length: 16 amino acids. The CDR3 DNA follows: TGTGCCAGCAGTTACATTACCGGGACAACTAACTATGGCTACACCTTC. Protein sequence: CASSYITGTTNYGYTF.

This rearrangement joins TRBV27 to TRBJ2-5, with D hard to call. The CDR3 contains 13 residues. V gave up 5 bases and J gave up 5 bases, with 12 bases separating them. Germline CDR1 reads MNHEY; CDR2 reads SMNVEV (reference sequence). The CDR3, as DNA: TGTGCCAGCAGTGATCAACTCGATGAGACCCAGTACTTC. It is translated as CASSDQLDETQYF.

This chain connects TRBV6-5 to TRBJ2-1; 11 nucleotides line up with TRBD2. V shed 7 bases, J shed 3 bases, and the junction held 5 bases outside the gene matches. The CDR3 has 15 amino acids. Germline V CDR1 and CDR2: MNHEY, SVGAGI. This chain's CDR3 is CASTRLAGIYNEQFF. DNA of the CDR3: TGTGCCAGCACCAGACTAGCGGGAATCTACAATGAGCAGTTCTTC.

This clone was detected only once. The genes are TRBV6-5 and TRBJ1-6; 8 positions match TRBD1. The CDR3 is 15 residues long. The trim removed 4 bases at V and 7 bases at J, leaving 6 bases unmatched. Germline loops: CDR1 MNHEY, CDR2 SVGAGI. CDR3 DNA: TGTGCCAGCAGTTCCGGACAGGGACACAATTCACCCCTCCACTTT. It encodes CASSSGQGHNSPLHF.

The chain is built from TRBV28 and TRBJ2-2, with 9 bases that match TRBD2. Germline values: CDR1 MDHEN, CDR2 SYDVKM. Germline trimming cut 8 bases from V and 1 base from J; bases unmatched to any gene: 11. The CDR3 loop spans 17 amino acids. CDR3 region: CASGSWAGGKNTGELFF. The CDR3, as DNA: TGTGCCAGCGGGAGTTGGGCGGGAGGGAAGAACACCGGGGAGCTGTTTTTT.

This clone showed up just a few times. The CDR3 loop is CASSSTGNSAFF. The CDR3 bases are TGTGCCAGCAGCAGTACAGGGAATTCAGCTTTCTTT. The J gene is TRBJ1-1, the V gene TRBV7-9, with D tentatively TRBD1 (6 bases). CDR1 and CDR2 from the germline V gene are SEHNR and FQNEAQ (reference sequence). Trimming removed 5 bases from V and 10 bases from J, with 14 bases in between. The CDR3 sequence is 12 residues long.

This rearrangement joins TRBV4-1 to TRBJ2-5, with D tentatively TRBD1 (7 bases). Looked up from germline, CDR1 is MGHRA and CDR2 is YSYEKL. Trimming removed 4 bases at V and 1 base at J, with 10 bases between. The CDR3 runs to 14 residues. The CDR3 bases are TGCGCCAGCAGCCGACAGGGACTCCAAGAGACCCAGTACTTC. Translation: CASSRQGLQETQYF.

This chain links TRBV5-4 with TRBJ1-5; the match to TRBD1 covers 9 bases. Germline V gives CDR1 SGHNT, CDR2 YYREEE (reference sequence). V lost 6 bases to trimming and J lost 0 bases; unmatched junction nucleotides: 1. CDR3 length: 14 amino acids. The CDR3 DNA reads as TGTGCCAGCATGGACAGGGGTAGCAATCAGCCCCAGCATTTT. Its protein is CASMDRGSNQPQHF.

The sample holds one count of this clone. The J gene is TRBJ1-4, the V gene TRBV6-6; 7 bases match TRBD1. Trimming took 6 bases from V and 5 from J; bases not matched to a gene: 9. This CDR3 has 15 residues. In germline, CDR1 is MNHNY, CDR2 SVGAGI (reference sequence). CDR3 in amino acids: CASRYRQGGNEKLFF. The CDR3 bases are TGTGCCAGCAGATACCGACAGGGAGGAAATGAAAAACTGTTTTTT.